This T cell receptor (beta chain) is drawn from a study of blood T cell repertoires in COVID-19. Study as a whole: The analysed material was cDNA or gDNA that came from T cells, B-cell-depleted T cells, or PBMCs.

Assignments of participants to cohorts depended upon their own reported clinical history. Resolution of symptoms, clearance, or two negative PCRs was present in recovered Cohort 3 donors. Original processing notes: Quantification of nucleated cells was approximated via reference gene primer amplification. The table came from immunoSEQ multiplex PCR; TCRdb's copy has only in-frame clones and leaves some out. That table gives V, J and clone size, and the DNA gave D and trimming. The sample consists of roughly 170,000 clones, about 72% of them appearing once. V shed 7 bases, J shed 6 bases, and the junction held 6 bases outside the gene matches. Germline CDR1 is MNHEY and CDR2 is SVGAGI. This CDR3 region has 14 residues.

Sequenced sample: PBMCs or T cells enriched from blood (not recorded which). The source is a woman between 50 and 59 years old who had recovered from COVID-19. The V and J genes are TRBV6-5 and TRBJ1-3; TRBD1 agrees at 10 bases. The CDR3 DNA reads as TGTGCCAGCAACGACAGGGGGCAAGTAAACACCATATATTTT. Protein sequence: CASNDRGQVNTIYF.